One sample yielded the 24 T cell receptor beta chains listed below, sequenced in a study of identifying expanded T cells in peripheral blood. Produced via immunoSEQ multiplex PCR; TCRdb's table is partial and in-frame only. The table records about 100,000 clones, about 90% of them present only once. Material: blood. The receptors here all came from a person between 18 and 75 years old in good health.

The V call is TRBV5-1, the J call TRBJ2-6; TRBD1 matches at 8 bases. The V segment lost 5 bases and the J segment 2 bases; nucleotides outside the gene matches: 9. This CDR3 has 17 residues. Germline V gene data show CDR1 as SGHRS and CDR2 as YFSETQ. The CDR3 bases are TGCGCCAGCAGAACATCCTCAGGGGGCGCTGGGGCCAACGTCCTGACTTTC. It yields the protein CASRTSSGGAGANVLTF.

The gene calls are TRBV30 and TRBJ1-1; 8 bases agree with TRBD1. CDR1 is GTSNPN and CDR2 is SVGIG in the germline V gene (reference sequence). The trim removed 0 bases at V and 8 bases at J, leaving 5 bases unmatched. The CDR3 extends over 13 amino acids. Here the CDR3 DNA reads TGTGCCTGGAGTGTAACAGGGGGTACCGAAGCTTTCTTT. Its protein product is CAWSVTGGTEAFF.

The table lists this clone with a few counts. The CDR3 loop is CASSHRHRPHSPLHF. In DNA, the CDR3 is TGTGCCAGCAGCCACCGACATCGTCCGCATTCACCCCTCCACTTT. V is TRBV14 and J is TRBJ1-6; D remains unclear. V was trimmed by 3 bases and J by 8 bases, leaving 14 bases between them. Germline CDR1 reads SGHDN; CDR2 reads FVKESK. The CDR3 covers 15 residues.

This clone was detected once. The V and J genes are TRBV4-1 and TRBJ1-1; perhaps TRBD1 as D (5 bases). Trimming left V 2 bases short and J 0 bases short, with 10 bases between. Germline V gene data show CDR1 as MGHRA and CDR2 as YSYEKL. The CDR3 is 15 amino acids. In DNA, the CDR3 is TGCGCCAGCAGCCAATGGGGGTTGCTGAACACTGAAGCTTTCTTT. Translation gives CASSQWGLLNTEAFF.

This clone was recorded once. The chain couples TRBV30 to TRBJ1-2; possible D gene TRBD1, 6 bases. V lost 5 bases and J lost 5, with 12 bases in between. Germline lookup yields CDR1 GTSNPN and CDR2 SVGIG (reference sequence). CDR3 size: 12 residues. As DNA, the CDR3 is TGTGCCTGGGCTGACAGGTTATATGGCTACACCTTC. Amino acids: CAWADRLYGYTF.

The rearrangement uses TRBV2 and TRBJ1-2; maybe TRBD1 (5 bases). V was clipped by 8 bases and J by 0 bases, with 19 bases between them. Germline CDR1 reads SNHLY; CDR2 reads FYNNEI. The CDR3 covers 16 residues. The CDR3 DNA follows: TGTGCCAGCGGAACCAGACAGATCATAGCTAACTATGGCTACACCTTC. Translated: CASGTRQIIANYGYTF.

CDR3 sequence: CASSARASYGYTF. Written as DNA, the CDR3 is TGTGCCAGCAGCGCCCGGGCCTCGTATGGCTACACCTTC. This chain uses TRBV9 with TRBJ1-2, with no clear D. Trimming took 3 bases from V and 5 from J, leaving 11 bases between them. From germline, CDR1 is SGDLS and CDR2 YYNGEE. The CDR3 is 13 amino acids.

The chain uses TRBV5-4 and TRBJ2-2; TRBD1 might be the D (6 bases). The V and J ends lost 2 bases and 6 bases respectively, with 11 bases between them. Germline CDR1 is SGHNT and CDR2 is YYREEE (reference sequence). CDR3 size: 14 residues. The chain's CDR3 is CASSFRDNAGELFF. DNA of the CDR3: TGTGCCAGCAGCTTCCGGGACAATGCCGGGGAGCTGTTTTTT.

Notes on this clone: At one end, the junction sequence differs from germline, possibly due to a read error. The chain employs TRBV5-1 and TRBJ1-1; TRBD1 might be the D (6 bases). The CDR3 consists of 14 residues. Germline CDR1 reads SGHRS; CDR2 reads YFSETQ. CDR3 region: CASSLRTANTETFF. CDR3 in DNA: TGCGCCAGCAGCTTGAGGACAGCGAACACTGAAACTTTCTTT.

This clone occurred once. The chain employs TRBV9 and TRBJ2-6, with D perhaps matching TRBD1 or TRBD2 (6 bases each). The CDR3 spans 17 residues. The V gene's germline CDR1 is SGDLS and CDR2 YYNGEE. V was shortened by 0 bases and J by 0 bases, with 10 bases between the two germline ends. In DNA, the CDR3 is TGTGCCAGCAGCGTAGAACAGGGAGGCTCTGGGGCCAACGTCCTGACTTTC. This encodes CASSVEQGGSGANVLTF.

This chain joins TRBV10-3 and TRBJ2-3; no firm D call. The CDR3 has 15 amino acids. The V end lost 0 bases, the J end lost 2 bases, and 9 bases lay between the germline ends. The germline gives CDR1 ENHRY, CDR2 SYGVKD. CDR3 sequence reads: CAISESVLFTDTQYF. DNA of the CDR3: TGTGCCATCAGTGAGTCTGTCCTGTTCACAGATACGCAGTATTTT.

The V and J genes are TRBV19 and TRBJ1-5; D not certain. Trimming took 8 bases from V and 5 from J, leaving 22 bases between them. Germline CDR1 and CDR2: LNHDA and SQIVND (reference sequence). This CDR3 is built from 16 residues. This CDR3 is CASSDSGGSNHQPQHF. CDR3 in DNA: TGTGCCAGTTCGGACTCGGGAGGGTCGAATCATCAGCCCCAGCATTTT.

V usage is TRBV7-2 and J usage is TRBJ1-2; D ambiguous. This CDR3 has 14 amino acids. Germline V lookup: CDR1 SGHTA, CDR2 FQGNSA. Trimming shortened V by 2 bases and J by 7 bases, and 14 bases separated the two germline ends. The CDR3 nucleotides are TGTGCCAGCAGCTTAACGCCGCAACTGGGTGGCTACACCTTC. Translating gives CASSLTPQLGGYTF.

The chain carries TRBV19 and TRBJ1-2; D call uncertain. The CDR3 spans 11 residues. V lost 3 bases and J 13 bases, leaving 12 bases between the germline ends. Germline values: CDR1 LNHDA, CDR2 SQIVND (reference sequence). In DNA, the CDR3 is TGTGCCAGTAGTATCGCCACGGTGCTCACCTTC. Amino acids: CASSIATVLTF. Full variable domain (rest looked up from reference TRBV19 and TRBJ1-2): DGGITQSPKYLFRKEGQNVTLSCEQNLNHDAMYWYRQDPGQGLRLIYYSQIVNDFQKGDIAEGYSVSREKKESFPLTVTSAQKNPTAFYLCASSIATVLTFGSGTRLTVV.

This clone was picked up a small number of times. In DNA, the CDR3 is TGTGCCAGTAGCGACAGGGCATACAACTATGGCTACACCTTC. Amino acid sequence: CASSDRAYNYGYTF. The chain employs TRBV19 and TRBJ1-2, with 7 bases that match TRBD1. Germline lookup yields CDR1 LNHDA and CDR2 SQIVND (reference sequence). V was pared by 6 bases and J by 2 bases, with 6 bases of the junction left unmatched. CDR3 length equals 14 residues.

The chain joins TRBV5-1 to TRBJ2-7; D is possibly TRBD2 (6 bases). The CDR3 totals 15 residues. The V gene's germline CDR1 is SGHRS and CDR2 YFSETQ. Trimming removed 6 bases at V and 7 bases at J, with 23 bases between. DNA of the CDR3: TGCGCCAGCACACTTTTAATGAGGGGCCGGGGGGAGCAGTACTTC. This encodes CASTLLMRGRGEQYF.

The rearrangement joins TRBV11-3 to TRBJ2-7; TRBD1 agrees at 7 bases. J gave up 1 base and V 2 bases, and 2 bases lay outside the gene matches. Germline CDR1 SGHNT, CDR2 YENEEA. The CDR3 has 14 residues. Here the CDR3 DNA reads TGTGCCAGCAGCTTAAGGGGACAGTCCTACGAGCAGTACTTC. Amino acid sequence: CASSLRGQSYEQYF.

The chain combines TRBV7-9 with TRBJ2-1; D may be TRBD2 (6 bases). The CDR3 sequence is 16 residues long. In germline, CDR1 is SEHNR, CDR2 FQNEAQ (reference sequence). Trimming removed 0 bases from V and 2 bases from J, with 11 bases in between. CDR3 protein: CASSLAPAGPYNEQFF. Here the CDR3 DNA reads TGTGCCAGCAGCTTAGCGCCAGCGGGTCCCTACAATGAGCAGTTCTTC.

V gene TRBV29-1 combines with J gene TRBJ2-5, with D maybe TRBD1 (6 bases). The CDR3 is made up of 13 amino acids. Germline loops: CDR1 SQVTM, CDR2 ANQGSEA. Trimming shortened V by 7 bases and J by 6 bases, and 18 bases separated the two germline ends. The CDR3 sequence: CSAEDSGWKTQYF. DNA for the CDR3: TGCAGCGCCGAGGACAGCGGATGGAAGACCCAGTACTTC.

The chain carries TRBV15 and TRBJ2-2; D remains unclear. V dropped 0 bases and J dropped 8 bases, with 10 bases sitting between them. The CDR3 runs 14 residues. Germline CDR1 is LNHNV and CDR2 is YYDKDF (reference sequence). CDR3 residues: CATSRDSNGGELFF. The DNA for the CDR3 is TGTGCCACCAGCAGAGATTCTAACGGGGGGGAGCTGTTTTTT. The complete variable domain, with remaining parts taken from reference TRBV15 and TRBJ2-2, reads DAMVIQNPRYQVTQFGKPVTLSCSQTLNHNVMYWYQQKSSQAPKLLFHYYDKDFNNEADTPDNFQSRRPNTSFCFLDIRSPGLGDTAMYLCATSRDSNGGELFFGEGSRLTVL.

The chain is built from TRBV29-1 and TRBJ2-3; the D is unclear. Germline CDR1 reads SQVTM; CDR2 reads ANQGSEA. Trimming cost V 4 bases and J 2 bases, with 13 bases left between them. This CDR3 comprises 14 residues. The CDR3 nucleotides read TGCAGCGTTGGATTTGAAACCGACACAGATACGCAGTATTTT. Protein sequence: CSVGFETDTDTQYF.

The chain has TRBV5-4 and TRBJ2-3; D not certain. The CDR3 spans 13 residues. Germline V lookup: CDR1 SGHNT, CDR2 YYREEE (reference sequence). V was trimmed by 1 base and J by 1 base, leaving 4 bases between them. The CDR3 reads CASSLSGTDTQYF. The CDR3 nucleotides are TGTGCCAGCAGCTTGTCAGGCACAGATACGCAGTATTTT.

The chain has TRBV6-1 and TRBJ1-1, with a weak D call TRBD1 (5 bases). Germline V lookup: CDR1 MNHNS, CDR2 SASEGT. CDR3 size: 15 residues. Trimming removed 8 bases at V and 7 bases at J, with 23 bases between. CDR3 amino acids: CASRGQPMDEGEAFF. The CDR3 bases are TGTGCCAGCCGGGGCCAACCCATGGACGAGGGTGAAGCTTTCTTT.

This chain links TRBV5-8 with TRBJ2-3; 12 bases map to TRBD2. CDR1 SGHTS and CDR2 YDEGEE come from the germline V gene. Trimming removed 4 bases from V and 0 bases from J; junction bases left unmatched: 9. The CDR3 totals 18 residues. The CDR3 bases are TGTGCCAGCAGCATGGTGACTAGCGGGGGAACTAGCACAGATACGCAGTATTTT. Its translation: CASSMVTSGGTSTDTQYF.